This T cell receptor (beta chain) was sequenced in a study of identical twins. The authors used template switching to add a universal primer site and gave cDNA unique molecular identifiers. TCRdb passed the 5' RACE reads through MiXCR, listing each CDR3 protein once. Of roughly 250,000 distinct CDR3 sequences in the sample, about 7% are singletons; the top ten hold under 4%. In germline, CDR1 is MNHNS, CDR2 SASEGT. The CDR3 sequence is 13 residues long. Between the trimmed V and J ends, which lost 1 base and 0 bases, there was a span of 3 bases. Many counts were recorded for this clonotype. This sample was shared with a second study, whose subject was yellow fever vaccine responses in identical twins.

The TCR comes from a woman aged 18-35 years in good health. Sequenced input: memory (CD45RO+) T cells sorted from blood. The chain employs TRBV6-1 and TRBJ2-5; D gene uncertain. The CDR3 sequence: CASSEDYQETQYF. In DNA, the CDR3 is TGTGCCAGCAGTGAAGATTACCAAGAGACCCAGTACTTC.